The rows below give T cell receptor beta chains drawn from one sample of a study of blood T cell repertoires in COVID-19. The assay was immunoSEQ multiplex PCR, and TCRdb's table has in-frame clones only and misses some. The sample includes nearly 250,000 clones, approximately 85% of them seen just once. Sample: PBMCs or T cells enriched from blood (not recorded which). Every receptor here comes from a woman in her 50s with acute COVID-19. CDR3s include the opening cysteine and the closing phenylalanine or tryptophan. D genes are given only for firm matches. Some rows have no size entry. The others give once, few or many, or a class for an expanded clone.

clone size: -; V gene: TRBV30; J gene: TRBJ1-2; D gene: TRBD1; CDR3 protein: CAWTGQGFGYTF; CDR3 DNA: TGTGCCTGGACGGGACAGGGTTTTGGCTACACCTTC
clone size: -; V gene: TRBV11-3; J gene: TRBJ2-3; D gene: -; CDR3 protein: CASSPHPADTQYF; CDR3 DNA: TGTGCCAGCAGCCCCCACCCGGCAGATACGCAGTATTTT
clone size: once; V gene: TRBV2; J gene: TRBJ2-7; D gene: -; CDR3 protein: CASIMRGHSYEQYF; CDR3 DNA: TGTGCCAGCATAATGCGGGGCCACTCCTACGAGCAGTACTTC
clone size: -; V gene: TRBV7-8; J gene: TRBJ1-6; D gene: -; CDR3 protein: CASSLALSNSPLHF; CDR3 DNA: TGTGCCAGCAGCTTAGCGCTCAGTAATTCACCCCTCCACTTT
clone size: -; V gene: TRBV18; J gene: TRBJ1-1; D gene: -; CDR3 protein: CASSQGLNTEAFF; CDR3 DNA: TGTGCCAGCTCCCAGGGGCTTAACACTGAAGCTTTCTTT
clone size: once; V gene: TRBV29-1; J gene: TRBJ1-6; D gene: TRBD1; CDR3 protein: CSAHRQGGPQGSPLHF; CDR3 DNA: TGCAGCGCCCATCGACAGGGCGGACCCCAAGGATCACCCCTCCACTTT
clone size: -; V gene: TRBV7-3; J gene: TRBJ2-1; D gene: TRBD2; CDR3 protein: CASSLYPLAGGPSEQFF; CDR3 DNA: TGTGCCAGCAGCTTATACCCTCTAGCGGGGGGGCCGAGTGAGCAGTTCTTC
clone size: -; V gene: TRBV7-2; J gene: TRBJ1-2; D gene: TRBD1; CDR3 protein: CASSSRQGVGYTF; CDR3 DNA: TGTGCCAGCAGCTCCCGACAGGGGGTTGGCTACACCTTC
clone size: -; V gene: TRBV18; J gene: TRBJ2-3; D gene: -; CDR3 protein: CASCRGAEDTQYF; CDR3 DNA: TGTGCCAGCTGTCGGGGGGCGGAAGATACGCAGTATTTT
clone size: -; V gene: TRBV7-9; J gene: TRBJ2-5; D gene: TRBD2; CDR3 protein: CASVPGGSEGETQYF; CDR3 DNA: TGTGCCAGCGTCCCCGGGGGGTCGGAAGGAGAGACCCAGTACTTC
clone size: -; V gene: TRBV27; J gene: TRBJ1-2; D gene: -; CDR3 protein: CASSTLTGSYGYTF; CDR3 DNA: TGTGCCAGCAGCACTCTTACAGGGTCCTATGGCTACACCTTC
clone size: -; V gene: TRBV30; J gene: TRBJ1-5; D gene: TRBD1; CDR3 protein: CAWSLGTGNQPQHF; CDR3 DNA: TGTGCCTGGAGCTTGGGGACAGGGAATCAGCCCCAGCATTTT
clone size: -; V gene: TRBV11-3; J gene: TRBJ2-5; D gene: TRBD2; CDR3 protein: CASSPPSGAQYF; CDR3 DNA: TGTGCCAGCAGCCCCCCTAGCGGGGCCCAGTACTTC
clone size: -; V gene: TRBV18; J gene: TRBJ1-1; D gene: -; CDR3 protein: CASSLTKSAEAFF; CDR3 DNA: TGTGCCAGCTCACTCACGAAAAGCGCTGAAGCTTTCTTT
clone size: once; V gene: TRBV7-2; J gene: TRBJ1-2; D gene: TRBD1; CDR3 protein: CASTQDRGLYGYTF; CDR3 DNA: TGTGCCAGCACCCAGGACAGGGGGCTTTATGGCTACACCTTC
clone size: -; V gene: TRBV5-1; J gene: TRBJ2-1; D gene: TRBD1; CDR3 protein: CASRVTDRAQFF; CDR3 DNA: TGCGCCAGCCGCGTGACCGACAGGGCACAGTTCTTC
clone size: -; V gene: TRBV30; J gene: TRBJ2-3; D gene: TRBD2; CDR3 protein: CACQPGTSGGTDTQYF; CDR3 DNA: TGTGCCTGCCAACCGGGGACTAGCGGGGGCACAGATACGCAGTATTTT
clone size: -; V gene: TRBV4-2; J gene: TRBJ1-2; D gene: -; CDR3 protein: CASSQEQRGRGYTF; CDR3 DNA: TGTGCCAGCAGCCAAGAGCAGCGGGGGCGCGGCTACACCTTC
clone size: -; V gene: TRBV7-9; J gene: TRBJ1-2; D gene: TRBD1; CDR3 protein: CASSFPTGTDLNYGYTF; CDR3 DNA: TGTGCCAGCAGCTTTCCCACTGGGACAGACCTTAACTATGGCTACACCTTC
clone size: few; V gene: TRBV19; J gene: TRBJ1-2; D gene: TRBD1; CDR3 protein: CASSVDRGRYTF; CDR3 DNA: TGTGCCAGTAGTGTCGACAGGGGTCGCTACACCTTC
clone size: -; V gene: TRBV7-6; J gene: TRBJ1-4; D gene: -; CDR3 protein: CASSLAPAGNWANEKLFF; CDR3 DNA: TGTGCCAGCAGCTTAGCTCCAGCAGGGAACTGGGCTAATGAAAAACTGTTTTTT
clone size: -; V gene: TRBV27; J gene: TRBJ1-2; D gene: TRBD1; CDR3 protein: CASRPTAGTVGGYTF; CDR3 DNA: TGTGCCAGCAGGCCCACCGCCGGGACAGTGGGTGGCTACACCTTC
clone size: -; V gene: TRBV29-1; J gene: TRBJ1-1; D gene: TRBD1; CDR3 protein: CSVVGQAGGTEAFF; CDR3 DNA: TGCAGCGTTGTCGGACAGGCTGGGGGCACTGAAGCTTTCTTT
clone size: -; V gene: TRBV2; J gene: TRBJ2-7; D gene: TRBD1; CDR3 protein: CASSSSTGYEQYF; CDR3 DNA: TGTGCCAGCAGTTCCTCGACAGGGTACGAGCAGTACTTC
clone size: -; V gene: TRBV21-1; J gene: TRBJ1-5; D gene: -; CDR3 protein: CASSKKFGTGYNQPQHF; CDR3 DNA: TGTGCCAGCAGCAAAAAATTTGGGACTGGATACAATCAGCCCCAGCATTTT
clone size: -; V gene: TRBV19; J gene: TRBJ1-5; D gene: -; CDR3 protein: CASRQQDDNQPQHF; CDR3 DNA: TGTGCCAGTAGGCAACAGGACGACAATCAGCCCCAGCATTTT
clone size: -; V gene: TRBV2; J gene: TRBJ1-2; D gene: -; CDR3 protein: CASREGDGYYGYTF; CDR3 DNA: TGTGCCAGCAGAGAGGGGGACGGCTACTATGGCTACACCTTC
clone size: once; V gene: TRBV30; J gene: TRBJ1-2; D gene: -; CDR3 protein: CAWSLGSRGFDGYTF; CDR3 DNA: TGTGCCTGGAGTCTTGGGTCCCGGGGTTTCGATGGCTACACCTTC
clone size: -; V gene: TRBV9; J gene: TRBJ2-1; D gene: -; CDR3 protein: CASSQTPFNEQFF; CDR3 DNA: TGTGCCAGCAGCCAAACTCCTTTCAATGAGCAGTTCTTC
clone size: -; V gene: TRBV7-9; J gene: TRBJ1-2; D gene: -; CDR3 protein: CASSASQGGYTF; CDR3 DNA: TGTGCCAGCAGCGCGTCACAGGGTGGCTACACCTTC
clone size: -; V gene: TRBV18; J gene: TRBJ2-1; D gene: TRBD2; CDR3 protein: CASSPELAGGEQFF; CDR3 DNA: TGTGCCAGCTCACCTGAACTAGCGGGTGGTGAGCAGTTCTTC
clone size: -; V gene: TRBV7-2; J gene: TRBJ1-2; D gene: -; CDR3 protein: CASSLARTEDGYTF; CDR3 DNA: TGTGCCAGCAGCTTAGCCAGGACAGAGGATGGCTACACCTTC
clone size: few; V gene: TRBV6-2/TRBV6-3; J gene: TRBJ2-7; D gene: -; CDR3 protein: CASSWGGDPIHEQYF; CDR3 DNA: TGTGCCAGCAGTTGGGGCGGGGACCCTATCCACGAGCAGTACTTC
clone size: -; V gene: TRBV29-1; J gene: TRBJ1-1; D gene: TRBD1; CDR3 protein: CSVSGGPADEAFF; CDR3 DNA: TGCAGCGTCTCAGGGGGGCCAGCCGATGAAGCTTTCTTT
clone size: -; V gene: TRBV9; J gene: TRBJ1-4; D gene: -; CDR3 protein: CASSAGVGATNEKLFF; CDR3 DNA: TGTGCCAGCAGCGCAGGGGTAGGGGCAACTAATGAAAAACTGTTTTTT
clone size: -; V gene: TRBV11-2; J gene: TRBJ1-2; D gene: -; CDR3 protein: CASSLDRLYGYTF; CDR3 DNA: TGTGCCAGCAGCTTAGACAGACTCTATGGCTACACCTTC
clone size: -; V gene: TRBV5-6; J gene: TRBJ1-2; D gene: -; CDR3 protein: CASSLVAGDGYTF; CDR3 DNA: TGTGCCAGCAGCTTGGTCGCAGGGGATGGCTACACCTTC
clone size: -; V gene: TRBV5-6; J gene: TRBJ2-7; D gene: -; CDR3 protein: CASSWQNEQYF; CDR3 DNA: TGTGCCAGCAGCTGGCAAAACGAGCAGTACTTC
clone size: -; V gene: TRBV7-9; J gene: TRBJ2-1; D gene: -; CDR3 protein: CASSLGGLGEQFF; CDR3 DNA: TGTGCCAGCAGCCTAGGGGGGCTGGGTGAGCAGTTCTTC
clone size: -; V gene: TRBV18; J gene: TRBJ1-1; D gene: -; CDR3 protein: CASSPRSMPGAEAFF; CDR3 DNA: TGTGCCAGCTCACCACGATCTATGCCGGGAGCTGAAGCTTTCTTT